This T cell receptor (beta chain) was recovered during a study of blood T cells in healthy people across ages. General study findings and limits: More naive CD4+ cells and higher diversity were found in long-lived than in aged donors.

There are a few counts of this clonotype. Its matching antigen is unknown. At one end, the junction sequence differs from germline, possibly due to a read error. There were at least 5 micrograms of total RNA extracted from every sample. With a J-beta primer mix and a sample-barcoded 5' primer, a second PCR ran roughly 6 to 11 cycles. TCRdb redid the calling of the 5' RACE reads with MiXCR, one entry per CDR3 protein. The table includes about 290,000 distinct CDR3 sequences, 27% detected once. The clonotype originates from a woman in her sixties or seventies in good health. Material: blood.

The CDR3 bases are TGTGCCAGCAGCCGAGCCTTACGGGCTAGCGGGCGCAACTCTGGGGCCAACGTCCCGACTTTC. Its protein is CASSRALRASGRNSGANVPTF. This chain links TRBV11-2 with TRBJ2-6; 8 bases align to TRBD2. The CDR3 consists of 21 residues. Germline V gives CDR1 SGHAT, CDR2 FQNNGV.